Included here is one TCR beta chain sequence, with context. The method was immunoSEQ multiplex PCR; TCRdb's version includes in-frame clones alone and lacks a portion of them. The data contain about 160,000 clones, 75% to 90% of them singletons. The sample is drawn from a study of blood T cell repertoires in COVID-19. Study summary: Samples of COVID-19 (acute and convalescent) were obtained from the United States, Italy and Spain. In each case, the material was cDNA or gDNA derived from T cells, B-cell-depleted T cells, or PBMCs.

Germline CDR1 reads SGHDN; CDR2 reads FVKESK. The CDR3 has 17 residues. Trimming cost V 4 bases and J 6 bases; bases outside gene matches: 16. Material for sequencing was peripheral blood. This rearrangement joins TRBV14 to TRBJ1-1; 8 bases agree with TRBD1. The source of this sequence is a woman of 80 years or more with active or convalescent COVID-19. In DNA form, the CDR3 reads TGTGCCAGCAGCCCCCCCGTGGGGCAGGGGGCCAGGTCTGAAGCTTTCTTT. It codes for CASSPPVGQGARSEAFF. Variable domain in full (rest from reference TRBV14 and TRBJ1-1): EAGVTQFPSHSVIEKGQTVTLRCDPISGHDNLYWYRRVMGKEIKFLLHFVKESKQDESGMPNNRFLAERTGGTYSTLKVQPAELEDSGVYFCASSPPVGQGARSEAFFGQGTRLTVV.